This TCR beta chain was sequenced for a study of Ad26.COV2.S vaccination and SARS-CoV-2 variants. Whole-study context: Donor had been placed in the Ad26.COV2.S arm of the COV1001 trial.

The CDR3 totals 14 residues. CDR1 SGHVS and CDR2 FQNEAQ come from the germline V gene. Trimming took off 5 bases at V and 5 bases at J, with 15 bases between the two ends. Treatment defined: 19 received Ad26.COV2.S at low or high dose, single or two shots; a few received placebo; per-sample allocation not given. Day 63 after the first vaccine or placebo injection was the time point for sampling. This clone is a singleton in its sample. Profiled with immunoSEQ multiplex PCR; TCRdb holds only in-frame clones, not every one. The table lists 290,000 or so clones, around 87% of them singletons. The V gene is TRBV7-8, the J gene TRBJ1-2; D remains unclear. Sequencing was performed on peripheral blood, taken in a trial of Ad26.COV2.S vaccine versus placebo. The sequence was obtained from a person aged 18-65 years who received the Ad26.COV2.S COVID-19 vaccine or a placebo. The CDR3 is CASSAMAIGYGYTF. The DNA of the CDR3 is TGTGCCAGCAGCGCCATGGCCATTGGGTATGGCTACACCTTC.